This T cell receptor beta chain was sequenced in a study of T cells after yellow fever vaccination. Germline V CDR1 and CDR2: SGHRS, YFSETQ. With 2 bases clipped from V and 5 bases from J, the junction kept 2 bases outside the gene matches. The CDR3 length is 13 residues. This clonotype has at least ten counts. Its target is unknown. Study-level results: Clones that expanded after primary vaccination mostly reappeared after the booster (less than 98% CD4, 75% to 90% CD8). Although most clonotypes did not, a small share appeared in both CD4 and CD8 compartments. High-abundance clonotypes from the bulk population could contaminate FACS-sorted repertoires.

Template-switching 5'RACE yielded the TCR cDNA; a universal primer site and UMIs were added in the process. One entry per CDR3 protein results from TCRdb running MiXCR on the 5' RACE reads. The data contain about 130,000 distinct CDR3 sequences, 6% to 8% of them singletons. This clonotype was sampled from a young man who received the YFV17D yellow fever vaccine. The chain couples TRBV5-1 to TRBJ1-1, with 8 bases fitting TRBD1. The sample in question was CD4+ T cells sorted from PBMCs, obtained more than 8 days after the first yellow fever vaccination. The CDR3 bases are TGCGCCAGCAGCTTACAGGGGGGGACTGAAGCTTTCTTT. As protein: CASSLQGGTEAFF.